Sequencing of this T cell receptor (beta chain) was carried out in a study of cytomegalovirus exposure and HLA in healthy donors. The germline V gene has CDR1 SGDLS and CDR2 YYNGEE. The CDR3 sequence is 15 residues long. V lost 0 bases and J lost 7; bases outside the gene matches: 5. The PCR made use of 60 Vbeta and 13 Jbeta primers. Generated by immunoSEQ multiplex PCR, the TCRdb table keeps only in-frame clones and is missing some. The table includes 150,000 to 200,000 clones, roughly four fifths detected once. Study-level findings and limits: A later analysis reportedly found that, within productive TCRs, an Asian-associated ancestry cluster had fewer N-insertions than the mean observed across the roughly 730 donors.

In its sample, this clone was seen a few times. Its matching antigen is unknown. This receptor was identified in a woman aged 45-60 years in good health and CMV-seronegative. Sequencing used PBMCs. The chain joins TRBV9 to TRBJ2-2; TRBD2 matches at 8 bases. Here the CDR3 DNA reads TGTGCCAGCAGCGTAGAGGGTGCGGGGGGCGGGGAGCTGTTTTTT. Translating it yields CASSVEGAGGGELFF. Looking up the rest from reference TRBV9 and TRBJ2-2 gives the full variable domain: DSGVTQTPKHLITATGQRVTLRCSPRSGDLSVYWYQQSLDQGLQFLIQYYNGEERAKGNILERFSAQQFPDLHSELNLSSLELGDSALYFCASSVEGAGGGELFFGEGSRLTVL.